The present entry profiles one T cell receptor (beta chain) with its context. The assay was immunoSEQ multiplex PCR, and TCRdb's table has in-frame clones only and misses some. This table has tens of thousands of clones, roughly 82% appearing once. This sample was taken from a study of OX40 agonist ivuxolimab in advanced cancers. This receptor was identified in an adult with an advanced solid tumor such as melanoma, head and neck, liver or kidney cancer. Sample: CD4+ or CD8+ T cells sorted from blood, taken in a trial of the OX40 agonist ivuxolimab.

The CDR3 is CSVEDPTGPQETQYF. CDR3 coding DNA: TGCAGCGTTGAGGACCCGACAGGACCGCAAGAGACCCAGTACTTC. The chain uses TRBV29-1 and TRBJ2-5, with a tentative D call TRBD1 (6 bases). Germline CDR1 is SQVTM and CDR2 is ANQGSEA. This CDR3 comprises 15 residues. V lost 3 bases, J lost 2 bases, and 16 bases lay in between.